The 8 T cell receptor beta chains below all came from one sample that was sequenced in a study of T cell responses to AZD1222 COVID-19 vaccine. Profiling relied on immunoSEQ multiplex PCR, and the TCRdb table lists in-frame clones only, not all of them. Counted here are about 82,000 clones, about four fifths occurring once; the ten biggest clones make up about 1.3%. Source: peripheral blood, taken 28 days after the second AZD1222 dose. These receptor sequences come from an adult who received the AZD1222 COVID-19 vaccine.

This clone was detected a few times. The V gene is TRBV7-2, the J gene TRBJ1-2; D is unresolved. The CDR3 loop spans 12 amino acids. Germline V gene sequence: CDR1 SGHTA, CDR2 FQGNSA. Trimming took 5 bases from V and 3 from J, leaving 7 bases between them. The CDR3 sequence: CASSPLDYGYTF. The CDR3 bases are TGTGCCAGCAGCCCGCTGGACTATGGCTACACCTTC.

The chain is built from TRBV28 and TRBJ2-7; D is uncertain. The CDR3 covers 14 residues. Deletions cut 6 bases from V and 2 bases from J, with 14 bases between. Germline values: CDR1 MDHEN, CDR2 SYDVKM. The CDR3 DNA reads TGTGCCAGCAGCCCCAACTTTCGAGCCTACGAGCAGTACTTC. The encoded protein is CASSPNFRAYEQYF. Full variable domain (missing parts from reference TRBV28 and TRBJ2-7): DVKVTQSSRYLVKRTGEKVFLECVQDMDHENMFWYRQDPGLGLRLIYFSYDVKMKEKGDIPEGYSVSREKKERFSLILESASTNQTSMYLCASSPNFRAYEQYFGPGTRLTVT.

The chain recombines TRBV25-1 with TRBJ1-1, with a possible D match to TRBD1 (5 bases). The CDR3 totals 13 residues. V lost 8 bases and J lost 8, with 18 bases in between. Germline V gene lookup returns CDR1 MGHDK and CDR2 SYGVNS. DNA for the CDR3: TGTGCCAGCGGCAATCGACAGCGAACGGAAGCTTTCTTT. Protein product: CASGNRQRTEAFF.

CDR3 sequence reads: CASSEGRGRPLREQYF. CDR3 coding DNA: TGTGCCAGCAGTGAAGGGCGCGGGAGGCCCCTTCGCGAGCAGTACTTC. J is TRBJ2-7 and V is TRBV6-1; TRBD2 matches 8 bases. The CDR3 covers 16 residues. The germline gives CDR1 MNHNS, CDR2 SASEGT. Losses at the gene ends were 1 base for V and 6 bases for J; bases not matched to a gene: 11.

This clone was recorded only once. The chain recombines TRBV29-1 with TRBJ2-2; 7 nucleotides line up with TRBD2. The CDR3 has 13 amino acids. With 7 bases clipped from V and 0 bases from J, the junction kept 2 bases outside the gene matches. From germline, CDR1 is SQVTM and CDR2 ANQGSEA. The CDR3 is CSAGLPNTGELFF. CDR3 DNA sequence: TGCAGCGCGGGACTACCGAACACCGGGGAGCTGTTTTTT.

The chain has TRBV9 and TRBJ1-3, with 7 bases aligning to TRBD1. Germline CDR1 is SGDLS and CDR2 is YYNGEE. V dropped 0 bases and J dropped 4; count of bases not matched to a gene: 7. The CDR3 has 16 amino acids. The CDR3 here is CASSVADRAGGNTIYF. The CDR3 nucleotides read TGTGCCAGCAGCGTAGCAGACAGGGCCGGGGGAAACACCATATATTTT.

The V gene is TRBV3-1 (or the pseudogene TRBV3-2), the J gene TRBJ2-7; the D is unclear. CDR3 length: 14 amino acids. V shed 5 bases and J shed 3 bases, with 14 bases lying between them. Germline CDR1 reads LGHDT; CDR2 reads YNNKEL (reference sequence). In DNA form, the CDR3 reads TGTGCCAGCAGCGCCGCACCTCCTGTCTACGAGCAGTACTTC. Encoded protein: CASSAAPPVYEQYF.

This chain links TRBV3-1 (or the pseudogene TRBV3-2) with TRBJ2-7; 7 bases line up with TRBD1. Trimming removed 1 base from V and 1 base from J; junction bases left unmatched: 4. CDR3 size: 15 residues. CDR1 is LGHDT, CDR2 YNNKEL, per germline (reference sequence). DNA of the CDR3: TGTGCCAGCAGCCAAGGACCGACAGGGTCCTACGAGCAGTACTTC. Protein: CASSQGPTGSYEQYF.